This passage covers 27 T cell receptor beta chains from one sample sequenced in a study of cytomegalovirus exposure and HLA in healthy donors. PCR amplification relied on 60 Vbeta primers (plus 13 Jbeta primers). Method: immunoSEQ multiplex PCR; TCRdb's copy keeps in-frame clones and lacks some. Among some 98,000 clones listed, about four fifths were seen once. Sequenced input: PBMCs. The origin of the receptors is a female donor in good health and CMV-seropositive.

This chain uses TRBV4-2 with TRBJ1-2, with D perhaps TRBD1 (5 bases). Trimming took 0 bases from V and 13 from J, leaving 15 bases between them. The CDR3 spans 13 residues. In germline, CDR1 is LGHNA, CDR2 YNFKEQ. This CDR3 reads CASSQDLGGFGTF. CDR3 DNA sequence: TGTGCCAGCAGCCAAGATCTTGGGGGGTTCGGCACCTTC.

This clone was seen a single time. This rearrangement joins TRBV7-6 to TRBJ2-2; 7 bases fit TRBD2. V lost 1 base, J lost 5 bases, and 4 bases stayed unmatched. This CDR3 region has 15 residues. The germline CDR1 and CDR2 sequences are SGHVS and FNYEAQ. The CDR3 loop reads CASSLGGGGTGELFF. CDR3 nucleotides: TGTGCCAGCAGCTTAGGCGGGGGTGGAACCGGGGAGCTGTTTTTT. The variable domain in full, with the rest retrieved from reference TRBV7-6 and TRBJ2-2, is GAGVSQSPRYKVTKRGQDVALRCDPISGHVSLYWYRQALGQGPEFLTYFNYEAQQDKSGLPNDRFSAERPEGSISTLTIQRTEQRDSAMYRCASSLGGGGTGELFFGEGSRLTVL.

The chain combines TRBV6-1 with TRBJ1-3, with D tentatively TRBD1 (6 bases). The germline CDR1 and CDR2 sequences are MNHNS and SASEGT. This CDR3 has 15 amino acids. Trimming removed 2 bases at V and 6 bases at J, with 14 bases between. CDR3 bases: TGTGCCAGCAGTGAATCGCCAGGGGCAGAAAACACCATATATTTT. It translates to CASSESPGAENTIYF.

The genes are TRBV11-2 and TRBJ1-5, with 9 bases aligning to TRBD1. After removal of 5 bases from V and 6 bases from J, the junction contained 5 bases not matched to a gene. Per germline, CDR1 SGHAT and CDR2 FQNNGV. The CDR3 spans 14 residues. CDR3 DNA sequence: TGTGCCAGCAGCGCCGGGACAGGGTTTCAGCCCCAGCATTTT. The encoded protein is CASSAGTGFQPQHF. The full variable domain, completed using reference TRBV11-2 and TRBJ1-5, is EAGVAQSPRYKIIEKRQSVAFWCNPISGHATLYWYQQILGQGPKLLIQFQNNGVVDDSQLPKDRFSAERLKGVDSTLKIQPAKLEDSAVYLCASSAGTGFQPQHFGDGTRLSIL.

The table lists this clone with a few counts. This chain joins TRBV6-1 and TRBJ1-2, with 9 bases that match TRBD1. The CDR3 totals 14 residues. Germline lookup yields CDR1 MNHNS and CDR2 SASEGT. Trimming took 2 bases from V and 6 from J; bases not matched to a gene: 4. CDR3 sequence: CASSEPRQGDGYTF. As DNA, the CDR3 is TGTGCCAGCAGTGAACCACGACAGGGGGATGGCTACACCTTC.

This sequence joins TRBV29-1 and TRBJ1-2; TRBD1 matches 8 bases. Germline assignment: CDR1 SQVTM and CDR2 ANQGSEA. V lost 4 bases, J lost 0 bases, and 1 base stayed unmatched. This CDR3 comprises 13 residues. For the CDR3, the DNA is TGCAGCGTTGCGACAGGGGCTAACTATGGCTACACCTTC. Translating gives CSVATGANYGYTF.

The chain has TRBV7-9 and TRBJ1-1; maybe TRBD1 (5 bases). Germline-derived CDR1 and CDR2 are SEHNR and FQNEAQ (reference sequence). V was shortened by 1 base and J by 5 bases, with 8 bases between the two germline ends. This CDR3 has 13 residues. The CDR3 sequence is CASSLVGETEAFF. Here the CDR3 DNA reads TGTGCCAGCAGCTTAGTAGGGGAAACTGAAGCTTTCTTT.

The rearrangement joins TRBV18 to TRBJ2-3; TRBD1 matches 11 bases. The CDR3 loop spans 15 amino acids. Trimming removed 3 bases from V and 6 bases from J; junction bases left unmatched: 5. Germline CDR1 KGHSH, CDR2 LQKENI. In nucleotides, the CDR3 is TGTGCCAGCTCACCGGGGACAGGGGGAAGGGATACGCAGTATTTT. This translates into CASSPGTGGRDTQYF.

The chain uses TRBV19 and TRBJ2-5; 8 bases agree with TRBD2. The germline V gene encodes CDR1 LNHDA and CDR2 SQIVND (reference sequence). V trimming: 9 bases; J trimming: 5 bases; junction bases outside the gene matches: 2. This CDR3 is 11 amino acids long. The CDR3 sequence is CASGGGETQYF. For the CDR3, the DNA is TGTGCCAGCGGGGGGGGTGAGACCCAGTACTTC.

The genes are TRBV5-1 and TRBJ2-2; tentatively, D is TRBD2 (5 bases). This CDR3 contains 17 residues. Germline V CDR1 and CDR2: SGHRS, YFSETQ. V lost 0 bases to trimming and J lost 3 bases, with 15 bases between them. CDR3: CASSLVPLGRDTGELFF. The CDR3 DNA is TGCGCCAGCAGCTTGGTGCCCCTCGGGCGGGACACCGGGGAGCTGTTTTTT.

The genes are TRBV6-5 and TRBJ2-7; a possible D gene is TRBD2 (5 bases). Trimming took 2 bases from V and 3 from J, leaving 11 bases between them. This CDR3 contains 14 residues. Looked up from germline, CDR1 is MNHEY and CDR2 is SVGAGI. CDR3 protein: CASSYRGLYYEQYF. The CDR3, as DNA: TGTGCCAGCAGTTACAGAGGACTGTACTACGAGCAGTACTTC.

The V gene is TRBV11-1, the J gene TRBJ2-7; 10 bases match TRBD1. J was trimmed by 2 bases and V by 5 bases; bases with no gene match: 6. The length of the CDR3 is 15 residues. Germline-derived CDR1 and CDR2 are SGHAT and FQDESV (reference sequence). The CDR3 DNA is TGTGCCAGCAGCCTCGGACAGGGGGACACCTACGAGCAGTACTTC. This sequence encodes CASSLGQGDTYEQYF.

This sequence joins TRBV27 and TRBJ1-2; D is undetermined. The CDR3 is made up of 12 amino acids. Trimming pared 6 bases from V and 7 bases from J, leaving 12 bases between. Germline CDR1 is MNHEY and CDR2 is SMNVEV (reference sequence). DNA for the CDR3: TGTGCCAGCAGCCCCGAAGAGTGTGGCTACACCTTC. It encodes CASSPEECGYTF.

The J gene is TRBJ2-2, the V gene TRBV19; D unclear. The germline V gene encodes CDR1 LNHDA and CDR2 SQIVND (reference sequence). The CDR3 has 12 amino acids. The V gene lost 4 bases and the J gene lost 7 bases, with 7 bases spanning the gap. The CDR3 here is CASSRAFGELFF. Written as DNA, the CDR3 is TGTGCCAGTAGTAGAGCTTTCGGGGAGCTGTTTTTT.

In DNA form, the CDR3 reads TGTGCCAGTAGTATGAGTGCTAGCTACACAGATACGCAGTATTTT. This gives the protein CASSMSASYTDTQYF. The chain couples TRBV19 to TRBJ2-3, with D maybe TRBD2 (5 bases). The germline V and J ends were trimmed by 3 bases and 2 bases, with 12 bases remaining between them. This CDR3 has 15 residues. CDR1 LNHDA and CDR2 SQIVND come from the germline V gene (reference sequence).

The chain joins TRBV5-4 to TRBJ2-7; the D is unclear. The CDR3 is 13 residues long. Trimming removed 1 base from V and 6 bases from J, with 11 bases in between. Germline CDR1 SGHNT, CDR2 YYREEE (reference sequence). CDR3 loop: CASSLRVSGEQYF. CDR3 nucleotide sequence: TGTGCCAGCAGCTTGAGAGTGTCCGGCGAGCAGTACTTC.

This clone was seen a single time. The genes are TRBV5-1 and TRBJ2-3, with TRBD2 matching 11 bases. Germline V gives CDR1 SGHRS, CDR2 YFSETQ. V shed 1 base, J shed 6 bases, and the junction held 22 bases outside the gene matches. The CDR3 has 21 residues. The CDR3 DNA follows: TGCGCCAGCAGCTTGCCGAACCTAGCGGGGGGCTTCCAGGGTTTGATGGATACGCAGTATTTT. Protein product: CASSLPNLAGGFQGLMDTQYF.

The chain uses TRBV6-5 and TRBJ1-1; TRBD1 is a possible D gene (5 bases). Germline-derived CDR1 and CDR2 are MNHEY and SVGAGI. Trimming shortened V by 2 bases and J by 5 bases, and 12 bases separated the two germline ends. The CDR3 consists of 14 residues. The CDR3 sequence: CASSYEQGRTEAFF. CDR3 coding DNA: TGTGCCAGCAGTTACGAGCAGGGTCGGACTGAAGCTTTCTTT.

This clone was counted only a few times. The chain combines TRBV18 with TRBJ2-7; TRBD1 is a possible D gene (6 bases). Per the germline V gene, CDR1 is KGHSH and CDR2 is LQKENI. V dropped 3 bases and J dropped 3 bases, with 12 bases sitting between them. CDR3 length: 14 amino acids. CDR3 coding DNA: TGTGCCAGCTCACCGATTGGACAGAACTACGAGCAGTACTTC. Its protein is CASSPIGQNYEQYF.

The CDR3 sequence: CASSQRPGTGRYEQYF. DNA of the CDR3: TGTGCCAGCAGCCAAAGACCCGGGACAGGGCGCTACGAGCAGTACTTC. The chain carries TRBV14 and TRBJ2-7; 9 nucleotides agree with TRBD1. CDR1 is SGHDN, CDR2 FVKESK, per germline. This CDR3 spans 16 amino acids. Unmatched junction bases numbered 8, after V lost 2 bases and J lost 3 bases.

This rearrangement joins TRBV6-4 to TRBJ2-3; a possible D gene is TRBD2 (6 bases). The CDR3 extends over 15 amino acids. CDR1 and CDR2 (germline): MRHNA, SNTAGT. Trimming removed 1 base at V and 3 bases at J, with 11 bases between. DNA of the CDR3: TGTGCCAGCAGTGACTATCTGGGGGGTACAGATACGCAGTATTTT. Translated, it gives CASSDYLGGTDTQYF.

The rearrangement joins TRBV1 to TRBJ2-1; the table's D call, TRBD1, was not checked against the DNA. TRBV1 is given as a pseudogene. This CDR3 comprises 16 residues. The CDR3 reads CTSSQEDRDNYNEQFF. CDR3 bases: TGCACCAGCAGCCAAGAAGACCGGGACAACTACAATGAGCAGTTCTTC.

V usage is TRBV4-1 and J usage is TRBJ2-7; 12 bases agree with TRBD2. Trimming took 0 bases from V and 0 from J; bases not matched to a gene: 9. The CDR3 length is 19 residues. Germline values: CDR1 MGHRA, CDR2 YSYEKL. Written as DNA, the CDR3 is TGCGCCAGCAGCCAAGAAGTGATTTGGACTAGCGGGGTCTCCTACGAGCAGTACTTC. It yields the protein CASSQEVIWTSGVSYEQYF.

The rearrangement links TRBV5-1 to TRBJ2-4; D is perhaps TRBD1 (6 bases). The CDR3 contains 18 residues. Trimming cost V 3 bases and J 1 base, with 20 bases left between them. In germline, CDR1 is SGHRS, CDR2 YFSETQ. CDR3 sequence (DNA): TGCGCCAGCAGCTCCGGTGGGTCTACAGGGCAGGCCAAAAACATTCAGTACTTC. Residues: CASSSGGSTGQAKNIQYF.

CDR3 loop: CASSPGGRNQPQHF. The CDR3 bases are TGTGCCAGCTCACCAGGGGGCCGCAATCAGCCCCAGCATTTT. The chain joins TRBV18 to TRBJ1-5; a weak D match, TRBD1 (6 bases). The CDR3 is 14 residues long. V gave up 2 bases and J gave up 2 bases, with 7 bases separating them. Germline CDR1 KGHSH, CDR2 LQKENI.

The V call is TRBV30, the J call TRBJ2-5, with D possibly being TRBD2 (5 bases). Trimming cost V 5 bases and J 3 bases, with 13 bases left between them. This CDR3 region has 13 residues. Germline V gene data show CDR1 as GTSNPN and CDR2 as SVGIG (reference sequence). Here the CDR3 reads CAWGGYGEETQYF. The CDR3, as DNA: TGTGCCTGGGGAGGTTACGGAGAAGAGACCCAGTACTTC.

The rearrangement joins TRBV19 to TRBJ2-3, with 13 bases that match TRBD2. V shed 6 bases, J shed 4 bases, and the junction held 16 bases outside the gene matches. Germline V gene lookup returns CDR1 LNHDA and CDR2 SQIVND (reference sequence). CDR3 length: 19 amino acids. This CDR3 reads CASSQIRTSGRGYADTQYF. The CDR3, as DNA: TGTGCCAGTAGCCAAATCCGGACTAGCGGGAGAGGCTATGCAGATACGCAGTATTTT.